The 20 T cell receptor beta chains given below trace back to one sample, sequenced in a study of T cell repertoires in cytomegalovirus infection. TCRdb reanalysed the reads using MiXCR and keeps one entry per CDR3 protein. The table shows some 450,000 distinct CDR3 sequences, with approximately 33% occurring only once. The sequenced material came from PBMCs. These receptors were collected from a human donor in good health (CMV status not recorded). Some clones in this sample may be carry-over from other donors' samples.

This clonotype was picked up a small number of times. The V call is TRBV19, the J call TRBJ1-5; possibly TRBD1 for D (6 bases). V lost 5 bases and J lost 4, with 12 bases in between. CDR1 and CDR2 (germline): LNHDA, SQIVND (reference sequence). This CDR3 contains 14 residues. CDR3 nucleotides: TGTGCCAGTAGTCGAGGACAGAGAAATCAGCCCCAGCATTTT. It codes for CASSRGQRNQPQHF.

This clonotype was seen a few times. This chain joins TRBV7-9 and TRBJ1-1, with D unresolved. The germline V and J ends were trimmed by 5 bases and 3 bases, with 16 bases remaining between them. This CDR3 has 15 residues. CDR1 SEHNR and CDR2 FQNEAQ come from the germline V gene (reference sequence). In DNA form, the CDR3 reads TGTGCCAGCAGCCCCACAAGGGCGGGTGACACTGAAGCTTTCTTT. Translation gives CASSPTRAGDTEAFF.

V and J are TRBV6-2 or TRBV6-3 and TRBJ2-3, with TRBD2 as a possible D gene (6 bases). The CDR3 is 16 amino acids. With 2 bases removed from V and 2 bases from J, the gap between germline ends came to 14 bases. Germline values: CDR1 MNHEY, CDR2 SVGEGT. The CDR3 nucleotides are TGTGCCAGCAGTTACGGCGCTAGCGAACTCACAGATACGCAGTATTTT. This encodes CASSYGASELTDTQYF.

This clonotype was detected many times. J is TRBJ2-3 and V is TRBV7-2; no reliable D call. Per germline, CDR1 SGHTA and CDR2 FQGNSA. The CDR3 sequence is 12 residues long. With 3 bases removed from V and 6 bases from J, the gap between germline ends came to 7 bases. CDR3 bases: TGTGCCAGCAGCTTGTTGCCGGATACGCAGTATTTT. The encoded protein is CASSLLPDTQYF.

About this clonotype: The junction and the germline gene differ at one end; a read error may be behind it. The chain links TRBV7-2 to TRBJ2-4, with D maybe TRBD1 (5 bases). The CDR3 consists of 13 residues. Germline assignment: CDR1 SGHTA and CDR2 FQGNSA. The DNA of the CDR3 is TGTGCCAGCAGTTTAGGGGCTAGGGGCATTCAGTACTTC. Translation gives CASSLGARGIQYF.

This clonotype showed up many times. V is TRBV7-8 and J is TRBJ2-7; TRBD1 might be the D (5 bases). This CDR3 contains 16 residues. Germline lookup yields CDR1 SGHVS and CDR2 FQNEAQ. The V gene lost 2 bases and the J gene lost 2 bases, with 16 bases spanning the gap. CDR3 DNA: TGTGCCAGCAGCTTACAAGGGCAGGGCCTTGCCTACGAGCAGTACTTC. Translating it yields CASSLQGQGLAYEQYF.

Many counts were recorded for this clonotype. The chain is built from TRBV7-2 and TRBJ2-1; unclear D gene. From germline, CDR1 is SGHTA and CDR2 FQGNSA. The V end lost 1 base, the J end lost 2 bases, and 9 bases lay between the germline ends. The length of the CDR3 is 15 residues. The CDR3 reads CASSLGTSPYNEQFF. CDR3 DNA sequence: TGTGCCAGCAGCTTAGGGACCTCTCCCTACAATGAGCAGTTCTTC.

This clonotype was found a few times. The genes are TRBV28 and TRBJ1-2, with TRBD1 identical over 7 bases. V lost 6 bases and J lost 4; bases outside the gene matches: 11. CDR3 length: 15 amino acids. Germline lookup yields CDR1 MDHEN and CDR2 SYDVKM. The CDR3 region is CASSLGGQRTYGYTF. The CDR3 bases are TGTGCCAGCAGCCTCGGGGGACAGAGGACCTATGGCTACACCTTC.

The chain employs TRBV20-1 and TRBJ2-3, with TRBD2 matching over 9 bases. Germline CDR1 and CDR2: DFQATT and SNEGSKA (reference sequence). The J segment lost 2 bases and the V segment lost 1 base, leaving 10 bases of the junction unmatched. This CDR3 has 17 residues. The CDR3: CSARVAGLAENTDTQYF. The CDR3 nucleotides are TGCAGTGCTAGAGTCGCGGGACTAGCTGAAAACACAGATACGCAGTATTTT.

This clonotype was seen only a few times. With a much larger clone just one base away, this may be a read error. This rearrangement joins TRBV7-2 to TRBJ2-1; TRBD1 might be the D (5 bases). From germline, CDR1 is SGHTA and CDR2 FQGNSA. CDR3 length: 17 amino acids. This CDR3 is CARSLIGGADSYNEQFF. CDR3 in DNA: TGTGCCCGCAGCTTAATCGGTGGGGCCGACTCCTACAATGAGCAGTTCTTC. Complete variable domain (other parts from reference TRBV7-2 and TRBJ2-1): GAGVSQSPSNKVTEKGKDVELRCDPISGHTALYWYRQSLGQGLEFLIYFQGNSAPDKSGLPSDRFSAERTGGSVSTLTIQRTQQEDSAVYLCARSLIGGADSYNEQFFGPGTRLTVL.

This clonotype showed up many times. The rearrangement joins TRBV19 to TRBJ1-6; 8 bases map to TRBD1. This CDR3 is built from 14 residues. With 4 bases clipped from V and 7 bases from J, the junction kept 3 bases outside the gene matches. Germline V gene data show CDR1 as LNHDA and CDR2 as SQIVND (reference sequence). In nucleotides, the CDR3 is TGTGCCAGTAGTACCCAGGGGGCGAATTCACCCCTCCACTTT. As protein: CASSTQGANSPLHF. The full variable domain, in which reference TRBV19 and TRBJ1-6 provide the parts outside the CDR3, is DGGITQSPKYLFRKEGQNVTLSCEQNLNHDAMYWYRQDPGQGLRLIYYSQIVNDFQKGDIAEGYSVSREKKESFPLTVTSAQKNPTAFYLCASSTQGANSPLHFGNGTRLTVT.

Here the CDR3 DNA reads TGTGCCAGCAGCTTAGCGGGCAAGGGGGGGGCCGTCTACGAGCAGTACTTC. Its protein is CASSLAGKGGAVYEQYF. V is TRBV7-2 and J is TRBJ2-7; a possible D gene is TRBD2 (7 bases). V was clipped by 0 bases and J by 3 bases, with 18 bases between them. This CDR3 is built from 17 residues. Germline lookup yields CDR1 SGHTA and CDR2 FQGNSA.

This clonotype showed up just a few times. The chain combines TRBV7-2 with TRBJ2-7; D call uncertain. V was trimmed by 5 bases and J by 0 bases, leaving 11 bases between them. Germline V CDR1 and CDR2: SGHTA, FQGNSA. This CDR3 comprises 14 residues. CDR3: CASSPAGSSYEQYF. CDR3 in DNA: TGTGCCAGCAGCCCGGCCGGGTCCTCCTACGAGCAGTACTTC.

The CDR3 region is CSASSARNYGYTF. The CDR3 nucleotides are TGCAGTGCTAGCTCCGCCCGTAACTATGGCTACACCTTC. The gene calls are TRBV20-1 and TRBJ1-2; D remains unclear. Trimming stripped 3 bases from V and 1 base from J, with 9 bases between. The germline gives CDR1 DFQATT, CDR2 SNEGSKA (reference sequence). The CDR3 is 13 amino acids.

Notes on this clonotype: This may arise from a read error, as a much more abundant clone is one base away. The rearrangement joins TRBV7-2 to TRBJ2-7, with unresolved D. The germline V gene encodes CDR1 SGHTA and CDR2 FQGNSA. This CDR3 contains 14 residues. The V gene lost 1 base and the J gene lost 5 bases, with 12 bases spanning the gap. The CDR3 DNA is TGTGCCAGCAGCTTAGGGCCACATTCCCACGAGCAGTACTTC. It encodes CASSLGPHSHEQYF.

A word on this clonotype: Because the CDR3 is missing its conserved closing phenylalanine or tryptophan, this is likely a read error. The chain carries TRBV20-1 and TRBJ2-5; the match to TRBD2 covers 8 bases. V lost 1 base to trimming and J lost 1 base; unmatched junction nucleotides: 5. The CDR3 covers 15 residues. Germline V gives CDR1 DFQATT, CDR2 SNEGSKA (reference sequence). This chain's CDR3 is CSARAASGGQETQYV. In DNA form, the CDR3 reads TGCAGTGCTAGAGCGGCGAGCGGGGGCCAAGAGACCCAGTACGTC.

The rearrangement uses TRBV7-2 and TRBJ1-3, with 11 bases aligning to TRBD1. This CDR3 contains 17 residues. The ends lost 0 bases at V and 3 bases at J; junction bases unmatched: 4. Germline V lookup: CDR1 SGHTA, CDR2 FQGNSA. DNA for the CDR3: TGTGCCAGCAGCTTAGCGGGGACAGGGGGAGGTGGAAACACCATATATTTT. Translated, it gives CASSLAGTGGGGNTIYF.

This clonotype was counted between two and nine times. This chain connects TRBV4-2 to TRBJ2-1, with no clear D. The CDR3 has 12 amino acids. V lost 4 bases, J lost 8 bases, and 9 bases lay in between. Germline CDR1 is LGHNA and CDR2 is YNFKEQ. This CDR3 reads CASSRQDHEQFF. CDR3 DNA: TGTGCCAGCAGCCGCCAGGACCATGAGCAGTTCTTC.

CDR3 nucleotides: TGTGCCAGCAGTCGTAGCGGGGGGGCGGGTGAGCAGTTCTTC. Encoded protein: CASSRSGGAGEQFF. The chain uses TRBV6-2 or TRBV6-3 and TRBJ2-1; TRBD2 aligns across 11 bases. Germline V gene lookup returns CDR1 MNHEY and CDR2 SVGEGT. Trimming cost V 5 bases and J 9 bases; bases outside gene matches: 6. The CDR3 contains 14 residues.

This clonotype was observed many times. The rearrangement uses TRBV7-6 and TRBJ1-6, with D possibly TRBD1 on 6 matching bases. The V gene's germline CDR1 is SGHVS and CDR2 FNYEAQ. The CDR3 is 20 amino acids. V lost 5 bases, J lost 0 bases, and 23 bases lay in between. CDR3 sequence reads: CASSIRAGGQPSSYNSPLHF. DNA for the CDR3: TGTGCCAGCAGCATACGCGCGGGGGGCCAGCCGAGCTCCTATAATTCACCCCTCCACTTT. Combining the CDR3 with reference TRBV7-6 and TRBJ1-6 gives the whole variable domain GAGVSQSPRYKVTKRGQDVALRCDPISGHVSLYWYRQALGQGPEFLTYFNYEAQQDKSGLPNDRFSAERPEGSISTLTIQRTEQRDSAMYRCASSIRAGGQPSSYNSPLHFGNGTRLTVT.